The rows below give T cell receptor beta chains drawn from one sample of a study of T cells in Graves' hyperthyroidism and ophthalmopathy. TCRdb passed the multiplex PCR reads through MiXCR, listing each CDR3 protein once. The sample records just over 550,000 distinct CDR3 sequences, about 43% being singletons. Sample: peripheral blood or thyroid tissue (not recorded which). The receptors here all came from a woman in her late teens or twenties with Graves' hyperthyroidism. The CDR3 runs from the conserved cysteine through the conserved F or W. The D gene is left open where the match is weak. Not every row has a clone size; where given, it reads once, few, many or a size class.

J: TRBJ1-4
D: NA
V: TRBV29-1
size: NA
CDR3: CSEDSGGEKLFF
DNA: TGCAGTGAGGACAGCGGGGGTGAAAAACTGTTTTTT

J: TRBJ2-7
D: NA
V: TRBV5-1
size: few
CDR3: CASRGQDSSYEQYF
DNA: TGCGCCAGCCGGGGCCAGGACAGCTCCTACGAGCAGTACTTC

J: TRBJ2-7
D: TRBD2
V: TRBV10-3
size: NA
CDR3: CASLTSGSPYEQYF
DNA: TGTGCCAGTTTGACTAGCGGGAGTCCCTACGAGCAGTACTTC

J: TRBJ1-2
D: NA
V: TRBV2
size: many
CDR3: CASSEGGAPGYTF
DNA: TGTGCCAGCAGTGAGGGGGGGGCGCCTGGCTACACCTTC

J: TRBJ1-2
D: NA
V: TRBV10-3
size: NA
CDR3: CASRDPGAAGGYTF
DNA: TGTGCCAGCAGGGACCCAGGAGCAGCCGGGGGCTACACCTTC

J: TRBJ1-3
D: NA
V: TRBV14
size: many
CDR3: CASSQGRFDTIYF
DNA: TGTGCCAGCAGCCAAGGAAGGTTTGACACCATATATTTT

J: TRBJ1-2
D: TRBD1
V: TRBV7-8
size: few
CDR3: CASSYDRGVRYGYTF
DNA: TGTGCCAGCAGCTATGACAGGGGAGTTCGCTATGGCTACACCTTC

J: TRBJ2-7
D: NA
V: TRBV7-6
size: few
CDR3: CASSLKTGTTYEQYF
DNA: TGTGCCAGCAGCCTTAAGACAGGCACCACCTACGAGCAGTACTTC

J: TRBJ2-7
D: NA
V: TRBV9
size: NA
CDR3: CASSYDNSYEQYF
DNA: TGTGCCAGCAGTTATGACAACTCCTACGAGCAGTACTTC

J: TRBJ2-7
D: TRBD1
V: TRBV7-8
size: few
CDR3: CASSSLRNRGWREQYF
DNA: TGTGCCAGCAGCTCGCTCCGAAACAGGGGTTGGAGGGAGCAGTACTTC

J: TRBJ2-1
D: TRBD1
V: TRBV20-1
size: NA
CDR3: CSAEEGTDNEQFF
DNA: TGCAGTGCTGAGGAAGGGACAGACAATGAGCAGTTCTTC

J: TRBJ1-1
D: NA
V: TRBV20-1
size: NA
CDR3: CSAVREMNTEAFF
DNA: TGCAGTGCTGTCAGGGAAATGAACACTGAAGCTTTCTTT

J: TRBJ1-3
D: NA
V: TRBV10-3
size: many
CDR3: CAISPSGAGNTIYF
DNA: TGTGCCATCAGTCCCTCGGGGGCAGGAAACACCATATATTTT

J: TRBJ2-5
D: TRBD2
V: TRBV7-2
size: many
CDR3: CASSFRAGETQYF
DNA: TGTGCCAGCAGCTTTCGAGCGGGGGAGACCCAGTACTTC

J: TRBJ1-4
D: NA
V: TRBV5-4
size: NA
CDR3: CASSLYREDEKLFF
DNA: TGTGCCAGCAGCTTGTACAGGGAAGATGAAAAACTGTTTTTT

J: TRBJ1-6
D: NA
V: TRBV2
size: once
CDR3: CATNMGFGGANSPLHF
DNA: TGTGCCACAAACATGGGTTTTGGTGGGGCCAATTCACCCCTCCACTTT

J: TRBJ1-1
D: NA
V: TRBV29-1
size: many
CDR3: CSVETGLYTEAFF
DNA: TGCAGCGTTGAGACAGGCTTATACACTGAAGCTTTCTTT

J: TRBJ2-6
D: TRBD2
V: TRBV7-2
size: NA
CDR3: CASTLGLAGYSGANVLTF
DNA: TGTGCCAGCACCCTCGGACTAGCGGGGTACTCTGGGGCCAACGTCCTGACTTTC

J: TRBJ1-3
D: TRBD1
V: TRBV4-1
size: NA
CDR3: CASSPYRGGNTIYF
DNA: TGCGCCAGCAGCCCGTACAGGGGTGGAAACACCATATATTTT

J: TRBJ1-5
D: TRBD1
V: TRBV4-1
size: few
CDR3: CASSQYGTAGQPQHF
DNA: TGCGCCAGCAGCCAGTACGGGACAGCGGGGCAGCCCCAGCATTTT

J: TRBJ2-2
D: TRBD2
V: TRBV10-3
size: NA
CDR3: CAATGLAGVKNTGELFF
DNA: TGTGCCGCGACGGGACTAGCGGGAGTGAAGAACACCGGGGAGCTGTTTTTT

J: TRBJ2-7
D: TRBD1
V: TRBV9
size: NA
CDR3: CASSVAGTGADEQYF
DNA: TGTGCCAGCAGCGTAGCCGGCACAGGGGCTGACGAGCAGTACTTC

J: TRBJ1-1
D: NA
V: TRBV19
size: NA
CDR3: CASRPGLTEAFF
DNA: TGTGCCAGTAGGCCAGGTCTTACTGAAGCTTTCTTT

J: TRBJ1-1
D: NA
V: TRBV19
size: NA
CDR3: CASSSGTALEAFF
DNA: TGTGCCAGTAGTAGTGGGACGGCGCTTGAAGCTTTCTTT

J: TRBJ2-7
D: NA
V: TRBV4-1
size: NA
CDR3: CASSQGGVSGIVYEQYF
DNA: TGCGCCAGCAGCCAAGGTGGGGTATCGGGAATAGTCTACGAGCAGTACTTC

J: TRBJ2-5
D: TRBD2
V: TRBV7-8
size: many
CDR3: CASSYGLAKETQYF
DNA: TGTGCCAGCAGCTACGGACTAGCGAAAGAGACCCAGTACTTC

J: TRBJ2-7
D: NA
V: TRBV25-1
size: few
CDR3: CASSPGRVVYEQYF
DNA: TGTGCCAGCAGCCCCGGGCGGGTAGTCTACGAGCAGTACTTC

J: TRBJ1-4
D: NA
V: TRBV2
size: many
CDR3: CASSAPRGEKLFF
DNA: TGTGCCAGCAGTGCCCCTCGGGGCGAAAAACTGTTTTTT

J: TRBJ1-2
D: TRBD1
V: TRBV9
size: many
CDR3: CASSFRTGTF
DNA: TGTGCCAGCAGCTTCCGGACAGGAACCTTC

J: TRBJ2-5
D: NA
V: TRBV12-3/TRBV12-4
size: NA
CDR3: CASSYSGEQETQYF
DNA: TGTGCCAGCAGTTACTCGGGCGAGCAAGAGACCCAGTACTTC

J: TRBJ1-1
D: TRBD1
V: TRBV29-1
size: NA
CDR3: CNDRTGNTEAFF
DNA: TGCAACGATCGGACAGGCAACACTGAAGCTTTCTTT

J: TRBJ2-6
D: NA
V: TRBV6-5
size: NA
CDR3: CASSLSQGTGANVLTF
DNA: TGTGCCAGCAGCTTATCGCAGGGCACTGGGGCCAACGTCCTGACTTTC

J: TRBJ2-5
D: TRBD2
V: TRBV7-9
size: many
CDR3: CASRGTSGKQETQYF
DNA: TGTGCCAGCAGAGGGACTAGCGGGAAACAAGAGACCCAGTACTTC

J: TRBJ1-5
D: TRBD1
V: TRBV20-1
size: NA
CDR3: CSARDLETGFQPQHF
DNA: TGCAGTGCTAGAGATTTGGAGACAGGGTTTCAGCCCCAGCATTTT

J: TRBJ1-1
D: NA
V: TRBV6-1
size: few
CDR3: CASSEIGVGTEAFF
DNA: TGTGCCAGCAGCGAAATAGGGGTAGGGACTGAAGCTTTCTTT

J: TRBJ2-7
D: TRBD1
V: TRBV7-2
size: NA
CDR3: CASSLVEDRAYEQYF
DNA: TGTGCCAGCAGCTTAGTGGAGGACAGGGCCTACGAGCAGTACTTC

J: TRBJ1-1
D: NA
V: TRBV14
size: few
CDR3: CASSQGKNTEAFF
DNA: TGTGCCAGCAGCCAAGGAAAGAACACTGAAGCTTTCTTT

J: TRBJ2-7
D: TRBD1
V: TRBV2
size: many
CDR3: CASKTGTYEQYF
DNA: TGTGCCAGCAAGACAGGGACCTACGAGCAGTACTTC

J: TRBJ2-5
D: TRBD1
V: TRBV2
size: once
CDR3: CASWDRGRETQYF
DNA: TGTGCCAGCTGGGACAGGGGGCGAGAGACCCAGTACTTC

J: TRBJ2-5
D: NA
V: TRBV20-1
size: NA
CDR3: CSAPQKEETQYF
DNA: TGCAGTGCTCCCCAGAAAGAAGAGACCCAGTACTTC

J: TRBJ2-2
D: NA
V: TRBV10-3
size: NA
CDR3: CAISPGYSGDDTGELFF
DNA: TGTGCCATCAGTCCCGGGTATAGCGGAGACGACACCGGGGAGCTGTTTTTT

J: TRBJ1-5
D: TRBD1
V: TRBV7-8
size: NA
CDR3: CASSGDRTQPQHF
DNA: TGTGCCAGCAGCGGGGACAGGACTCAGCCCCAGCATTTT

J: TRBJ1-1
D: NA
V: TRBV29-1
size: NA
CDR3: CSATGAEAFF
DNA: TGCAGCGCCACGGGTGCTGAAGCTTTCTTT

J: TRBJ1-2
D: TRBD1
V: TRBV7-9
size: NA
CDR3: CAPQGNYGYTF
DNA: TGTGCCCCACAGGGGAACTATGGCTACACCTTC

J: TRBJ1-1
D: NA
V: TRBV19
size: NA
CDR3: CASSMGGNTEAFF
DNA: TGTGCCAGTAGTATGGGAGGGAACACTGAAGCTTTCTTT

J: TRBJ2-7
D: TRBD2
V: TRBV7-6
size: NA
CDR3: CASSQGTSGRSYEQYF
DNA: TGCGCCAGCAGCCAAGGGACTAGCGGGAGGTCCTACGAGCAGTACTTC

J: TRBJ1-3
D: TRBD1
V: TRBV7-2
size: NA
CDR3: CASSLTGQGGNTIYF
DNA: TGTGCCAGCAGCTTAACGGGACAGGGGGGAAACACCATATATTTT

J: TRBJ1-6
D: TRBD1
V: TRBV7-2
size: NA
CDR3: CAWSPGQGAGSPLHF
DNA: TGTGCCTGGAGTCCCGGACAGGGGGCGGGTTCACCCCTCCACTTT

J: TRBJ1-2
D: TRBD1
V: TRBV14
size: few
CDR3: CASSLDYRGFYGYTF
DNA: TGTGCCAGCAGCCTAGACTACAGGGGGTTTTATGGCTACACCTTC

J: TRBJ2-6
D: NA
V: TRBV20-1
size: few
CDR3: CSARGRLRSGANVLTF
DNA: TGCAGTGCTAGAGGTAGACTACGCTCTGGGGCCAACGTCCTGACTTTC

J: TRBJ1-2
D: NA
V: TRBV29-1
size: few
CDR3: CSVTGGYTF
DNA: TGCAGCGTTACAGGGGGCTACACCTTC

J: TRBJ1-1
D: TRBD1
V: TRBV7-9
size: many
CDR3: CASRLGQFEAFF
DNA: TGTGCCAGCAGGTTGGGACAGTTTGAAGCTTTCTTT

J: TRBJ1-5
D: NA
V: TRBV6-6
size: few
CDR3: CASSPRGSRSNQPQHF
DNA: TGTGCCAGCAGTCCCCGGGGCAGCCGGAGCAATCAGCCCCAGCATTTT